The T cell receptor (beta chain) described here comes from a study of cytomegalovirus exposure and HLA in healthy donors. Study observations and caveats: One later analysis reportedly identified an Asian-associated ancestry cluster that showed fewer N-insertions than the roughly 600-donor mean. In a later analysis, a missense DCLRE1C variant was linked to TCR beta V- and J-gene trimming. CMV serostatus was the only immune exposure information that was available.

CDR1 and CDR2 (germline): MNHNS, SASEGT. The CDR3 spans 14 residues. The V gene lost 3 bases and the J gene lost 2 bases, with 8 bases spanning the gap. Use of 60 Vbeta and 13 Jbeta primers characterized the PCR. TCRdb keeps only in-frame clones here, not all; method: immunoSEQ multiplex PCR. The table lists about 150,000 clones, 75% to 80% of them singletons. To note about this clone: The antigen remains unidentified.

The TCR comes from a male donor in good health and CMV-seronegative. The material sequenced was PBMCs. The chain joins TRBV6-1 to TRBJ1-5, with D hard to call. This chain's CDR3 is CASSEGRRNQPQHF. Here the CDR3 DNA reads TGTGCCAGCAGTGAGGGGAGGCGCAATCAGCCCCAGCATTTT.